This paragraph covers one TCR beta chain sequence. It lacks a known antigen. No base qualities exist here, and no much larger clone lies one base off it. From a lookup of the germline V gene, CDR1 and CDR2 are MNHNS and SASEGT. V is cut back by 4 bases and J by 8 bases, with 12 bases in the junction unmatched. Including the terminal cysteine and phenylalanine, the CDR3 comprises 16 residues. Just CDR3 DNA is preserved here, 48 bases in frame from base 1. Using the immunoSEQ assay, the TCR beta chain CDR3 regions were sequenced from genomic DNA. Rearranged VDJ segments were amplified with primers annealing to V and J segments. The paper's data handling went like this. Clonality and richness metrics were computed with the ImmunoSeq Analyzer software. To find clones with differing abundance between regions, Fisher's exact test was applied together with a beta-binomial method for extra stringency. TCRdb's version of the immuneACCESS table is confined to in-frame rearrangements and falls short of the full clone set. An unresolved V gene accounts for under half of the shortfall where checked; the remainder is of unknown origin. From that table come the V and J calls and clone size; the DNA was used to work out D and trimming. The sample table holds just over 20,000 clones, of which just under 75% were seen once. Clones ranked in the top ten supply 17% of the sample.

Early-stage hepatocellular carcinoma was present in all patients, and no therapy was administered to any patient before surgical resection. The sampled areas showed no macroscopic signs of necrosis or hemorrhage. TCR sequencing (ImmunoSeq) was performed on multiple regions from a couple of patients. Frozen resection tissue samples were collected at a distance of at least 1 cm from each other. Samples labelled N were derived from nontumoral liver tissue adjacent to the tumor. Genomic DNA was isolated from bulk tissue with the DNeasy blood and tissue kit. This entry belongs to a study of intratumoral heterogeneity in liver cancer. Regarding the research as a whole: Across the full approximately 14-patient cohort, most patients were male and the median age was almost 65 years. A total of approximately 69 multiregional samples from about 14 HCC patients, consisting of more than 45 tumoral and around 20 adjacent nontumoral regions, were included in the overall cohort. To examine intratumor heterogeneity, the study integrated RNA-seq, DNA sequencing, TCR-seq and SNP array data obtained from multiple regions of hepatocellular carcinoma specimens. Broader findings and caveats from the paper: A relatively low patient number and under-sampled tumor-infiltrating lymphocyte representation were acknowledged by the authors as limitations.

The sequenced sample was tumor-adjacent normal tissue, obtained before any cancer treatment. The TCR originated in a woman aged 70-85 years with hepatocellular carcinoma. This chain is built from TRBV6-1 and TRBJ2-1; TRBD2 lines up with 9 middle nucleotides. The CDR3 amino acid sequence is: CASSVQGGGRAYEQFF. The DNA is as follows: TGTGCCAGCAGTGTACAAGGGGGCGGGAGGGCATATGAGCAGTTCTTC.